Listed here are 30 T cell receptor beta chains from one sample, sequenced in a study of tissue T cells after allogeneic stem cell transplantation. Regarding time point: mouse harvest day 14 after allogeneic transplant. Mouse grafts combined 10^7 T-cell-depleted bone marrow cells with 10^6 splenic CD5+ T cells. Clones were read by immunoSEQ multiplex PCR, and TCRdb kept only the in-frame ones, dropping some. Among about 3,000 clones, roughly 44% were seen once, and the ten largest hold 27%. Sample: gut tissue. The receptors were gathered from a female BALB/c mouse given C57BL/6 T cells with graft-versus-host disease after an allogeneic hematopoietic cell transplant.

This clone is termed large. The genes are named according to mouse. The read comes to an end 1 residue before the CDR3 does, leaving the germline J gene to fill in the end. This chain joins TRBV12-1 and TRBJ1-4, with D possibly TRBD1 on 6 matching bases. The CDR3 is 14 residues long. Per the germline V gene, CDR1 is SGHSN and CDR2 is HYEKVE. V was shortened by 4 bases and J by 2 bases, with 10 bases between the two germline ends. Partial CDR3 DNA: TGTGCCAGCTCCACCGGGACATCCAACGAAAGATTATTT. This gives the protein CASSTGTSNERLF. The full CDR3 sequence reads CASSTGTSNERLFF.

Concerning this clone: Gene names are the mouse ones. The CDR3: CTCSAQGSGNTLYF. The DNA read from the CDR3 is TGCACCTGCAGTGCGCAGGGTTCTGGAAATACGCTCTAT. V gene TRBV1 combines with J gene TRBJ1-3; TRBD1 might be the D (5 bases). The CDR3 end is not reached by the read, which stops 1 residue before it; the germline J gene fills it in. In germline, CDR1 is NSQYPW, CDR2 LRSPGD (reference sequence). This CDR3 has 14 residues. Trimming took off 3 bases at V and 0 bases at J, with 6 bases between the two ends.

Regarding this clone: Here the gene names and germline are mouse. The sequence runs out 1 residue before the end of the CDR3; the remainder is reconstructed from the germline J gene. The chain combines TRBV26 with TRBJ1-4; TRBD1 aligns across 8 bases. The V gene's germline CDR1 is KGHPV and CDR2 FQNQEV (reference sequence). The CDR3 loop spans 15 amino acids. The trim removed 4 bases at V and 4 bases at J, leaving 5 bases unmatched. The covered CDR3 bases are TGTGCCAGCAGTCCAGACAGGGGCTTCAACGAAAGATTATTT. Protein: CASSPDRGFNERLF. The CDR3 as a whole reads CASSPDRGFNERLFF.

For this clone: The gene names here belong to mouse. Read sequence stops 1 residue before the CDR3 end, and the germline J gene provides the missing end. The chain carries TRBV26 and TRBJ1-3; unclear D gene. Germline V lookup: CDR1 KGHPV, CDR2 FQNQEV (reference sequence). Trimming removed 6 bases from V and 0 bases from J, with 9 bases in between. CDR3 size: 14 residues. The part of the CDR3 DNA that was read is TGTGCCAGCAGCGGACCGATTTCTGGAAATACGCTCTAT. This sequence encodes CASSGPISGNTLY. The complete CDR3 reads CASSGPISGNTLYF.

By sample share, this clone is medium-sized. Gene names follow the mouse nomenclature. Read data end 1 residue before the CDR3 end; the end is taken from the germline J gene. This chain links TRBV26 with TRBJ1-3; perhaps TRBD1 as D (6 bases). The CDR3 runs to 14 residues. The V and J ends lost 5 bases and 0 bases respectively, with 8 bases between them. The germline V gene encodes CDR1 KGHPV and CDR2 FQNQEV (reference sequence). Incomplete CDR3 DNA: TGTGCCAGCAGTGGGACAAATTCTGGAAATACGCTCTAT. This codes for CASSGTNSGNTLY. The complete CDR3 protein is CASSGTNSGNTLYF. Full variable domain (remainder filled in from reference TRBV26 and TRBJ1-3): NSKVIQTPRYLVKGQGQKAKMRCIPEKGHPVVFWYQQNKNNEFKFLINFQNQEVLQQIDMTEKRFSAECPSNSPCSLEIQSSEAGDSALYLCASSGTNSGNTLYFGEGSRLIVV.

By sample fraction, this clone is large. Gene names and germline match the mouse. The read halts 1 residue ahead of the CDR3 end, with the missing end drawn from the germline J gene. The gene calls are TRBV26 and TRBJ2-1; unclear D gene. Germline CDR1 KGHPV, CDR2 FQNQEV (reference sequence). V was trimmed by 2 bases and J by 6 bases, leaving 5 bases between them. The CDR3 extends over 12 amino acids. The CDR3 DNA, read in part, is TGTGCCAGCAGTCTGGGGGTTGCTGAGCAGTTC. Translated: CASSLGVAEQF. The complete CDR3 reads CASSLGVAEQFF.

With regard to this clone: Gene names and germline match the mouse. The read gets to within 1 residue of the CDR3 end, and the germline J gene fills in the rest. This chain connects TRBV3 to TRBJ2-7; TRBD2 matches 10 bases. With 3 bases clipped from V and 3 bases from J, the junction kept 2 bases outside the gene matches. This CDR3 is 14 amino acids long. Germline V CDR1 and CDR2: SNHLY, FYNGKV (reference sequence). CDR3 DNA (partial): TGTGCCAGCAGCTTTCTGGGGGGGCGCTATGAACAGTAC. It codes for CASSFLGGRYEQY. The whole CDR3 sequence is CASSFLGGRYEQYF.

In regard to this clone: Genes here carry mouse names. The CDR3 end is not reached by the read, which stops 1 residue before it; the germline J gene fills it in. V gene TRBV26 combines with J gene TRBJ1-3; 7 nucleotides line up with TRBD1. The length of the CDR3 is 15 residues. CDR1 is KGHPV, CDR2 FQNQEV, per germline (reference sequence). After removal of 3 bases from V and 0 bases from J, the junction contained 2 bases not matched to a gene. CDR3 DNA, as far as it was read: TGTGCCAGCAGTCTCAGGGGGGATTCTGGAAATACGCTCTAT. This gives the protein CASSLRGDSGNTLY. The entire CDR3 protein reads CASSLRGDSGNTLYF.

This clone ranks as large. Mouse germline and gene names are used. Read sequence stops 1 residue before the CDR3 end, and the germline J gene provides the missing end. V is TRBV31 and J is TRBJ1-4, with a weak D call TRBD1 (5 bases). Germline-derived CDR1 and CDR2 are GKSSPN and SITVG. The CDR3 sequence is 14 residues long. Trimming shortened V by 0 bases and J by 1 base, and 6 bases separated the two germline ends. The CDR3 sequence: CAWSLGGSNERLFF. The DNA read from the CDR3 is TGTGCCTGGAGTCTGGGGGGTTCCAACGAAAGATTATTT. Variable domain in full (rest from reference TRBV31 and TRBJ1-4): AQTIHQWPVAEIKAVGSPLSLGCTIKGKSSPNLYWYWQATGGTLQQLFYSITVGQVESVVQLNLSASRPKDDQFILSTEKLLLSHSGFYLCAWSLGGSNERLFFGHGTKLSVL.

A word on this clone: The listed genes are named as in mouse. The read is 1 residue too short to cover the CDR3 end, so that end is filled in from the germline J gene. The gene calls are TRBV3 and TRBJ2-7, with 9 nucleotides matching TRBD1. Germline V CDR1 and CDR2: SNHLY, FYNGKV (reference sequence). This CDR3 is built from 14 residues. V was clipped by 3 bases and J by 2 bases; unmatched bases: 2. CDR3 protein: CASSFGTGTYEQYF. Partial CDR3 DNA: TGTGCCAGCAGCTTCGGGACAGGGACCTATGAACAGTAC.

On this clone: Genes here carry mouse names. The read ends 1 residue before the CDR3 terminus; that terminus is restored from the germline J gene. The chain employs TRBV13-3 and TRBJ2-7; TRBD1 might be the D (6 bases). Germline V gene data show CDR1 as NNHDY and CDR2 as SYVADS. The CDR3 runs 13 residues. V was shortened by 2 bases and J by 0 bases, with 6 bases between the two germline ends. The CDR3 sequence is CASSEDSSYEQYF. Incomplete CDR3 DNA: TGTGCCAGCAGTGAGGACAGCTCCTATGAACAGTAC.

About this clone itself: Since a far larger clone is one base different, this is likely a read error. Any gene name here is a mouse gene name. The DNA ends 1 residue before the CDR3 does, and the rest of the CDR3 is filled in from the germline J gene. The chain links TRBV3 to TRBJ2-7, with 9 bases identical to TRBD1. From germline, CDR1 is SNHLY and CDR2 FYNGKV (reference sequence). The CDR3 spans 13 residues. The DNA read from the CDR3 is TGTGCCACCAGCTTTGGGACAGGGTATGAACAGTAC. It codes for CATSFGTGYEQY. The entire CDR3 reads CATSFGTGYEQYF.

In the case of this clone: Gene names are the mouse ones. The CDR3 end is not reached by the read, which stops 1 residue before it; the germline J gene fills it in. This chain links TRBV15 with TRBJ2-5, with 7 bases identical to TRBD2. CDR1 and CDR2 (germline): SGHND, FRSKSL. The CDR3 has 13 residues. J gave up 5 bases and V 3 bases, and 2 bases lay outside the gene matches. CDR3 region: CASSFTGADTQYF. CDR3 bases read: TGTGCCAGCAGTTTTACTGGGGCAGACACCCAGTAC.

A word on this clone: Genes here carry mouse names. From the germline J gene comes the end of the CDR3, since the read stops 1 residue before it. The rearrangement joins TRBV26 to TRBJ2-5, with 7 nucleotides matching TRBD1. The germline CDR1 and CDR2 sequences are KGHPV and FQNQEV (reference sequence). The J segment lost 2 bases and the V segment lost 6 bases, leaving 2 bases of the junction unmatched. The CDR3 contains 13 residues. Incomplete CDR3 DNA: TGTGCCAGCAGCCGACAGGGCCAAGACACCCAGTAC. It is translated as CASSRQGQDTQY. The entire CDR3 protein reads CASSRQGQDTQYF.

Notes on this clone: Gene labels here are mouse ones. The read ends 1 residue before the CDR3 terminus; that terminus is restored from the germline J gene. The chain combines TRBV12-1 with TRBJ2-4, with no clear D. Germline V lookup: CDR1 SGHSN, CDR2 HYEKVE. V lost 0 bases to trimming and J lost 3 bases, with 6 bases between them. The CDR3 totals 13 residues. The sequenced CDR3 bases are TGTGCCAGCTCTCTCACTGAGCAAAACACCTTGTAC. It yields the protein CASSLTEQNTLY. The full CDR3 reads CASSLTEQNTLYF.

By sample fraction, this clone is large. The gene names given are mouse names. The read is 1 residue too short to cover the CDR3 end, so that end is filled in from the germline J gene. The rearrangement links TRBV26 to TRBJ2-5, with a possible D match to TRBD1 (5 bases). This CDR3 has 13 residues. Trimming removed 4 bases at V and 4 bases at J, with 9 bases between. CDR1 is KGHPV and CDR2 is FQNQEV in the germline V gene (reference sequence). The CDR3 bases that were read are TGTGCCAGCAGTCCTCTCAGGGAAGACACCCAGTAC. Encoded protein: CASSPLREDTQY. The entire CDR3 is CASSPLREDTQYF.

By share, this clone counts as large. The gene names here belong to mouse. The read ends 1 residue early relative to the CDR3; the germline J gene fills the gap. The chain has TRBV26 and TRBJ1-3; 7 nucleotides line up with TRBD1. Germline V gene lookup returns CDR1 KGHPV and CDR2 FQNQEV (reference sequence). V shed 4 bases and J 2 bases; nucleotides not matched to a gene: 2. The CDR3 spans 14 residues. The CDR3 reads CASSPTGAGNTLYF. The sequenced CDR3 bases are TGTGCCAGCAGTCCCACAGGGGCTGGAAATACGCTCTAT.

For this clone: These gene names are mouse names. CDR3 region: CASSDRQGQSEQYF. Incomplete CDR3 DNA: TGTGCCAGCAGTGATAGGCAGGGGCAGAGTGAACAGTAC. V is TRBV13-3 and J is TRBJ2-7; possible D gene TRBD1, 6 bases. The read halts 1 residue ahead of the CDR3 end, with the missing end drawn from the germline J gene. The CDR3 length is 14 residues. Trimming took 1 base from V and 6 from J, leaving 14 bases between them. Per the germline V gene, CDR1 is NNHDY and CDR2 is SYVADS.

Concerning this clone: The gene names given are mouse names. The read ends 1 residue shy of where the CDR3 ends; the end is completed using the germline J gene. This chain connects TRBV12-1 to TRBJ2-2; a weak D match, TRBD1 (7 bases). V shed 2 bases and J shed 5 bases, with 11 bases lying between them. The CDR3 covers 14 residues. Germline V gives CDR1 SGHSN, CDR2 HYEKVE. The CDR3: CASSQGAVTGQLYF. Incomplete CDR3 DNA: TGTGCCAGCTCTCAGGGGGCGGTTACCGGGCAGCTCTAC.

Only a few counts were recorded for this clone. Gene names are mouse gene names. Read coverage stops 1 residue before the CDR3 terminus; the germline J gene supplies the remainder. The chain is built from TRBV15 and TRBJ1-1; 7 nucleotides line up with TRBD1. The CDR3 has 14 residues. Losses at the gene ends were 5 bases for V and 1 base for J; bases not matched to a gene: 4. Per germline, CDR1 SGHND and CDR2 FRSKSL. CDR3 protein: CASSPQGRNTEVFF. The sequenced part of the CDR3 DNA is TGTGCCAGCAGTCCACAGGGGAGGAACACAGAAGTCTTC.

Within the sample, this clone is large (0.1 to 1%). Each gene name is a mouse one. The CDR3 goes on 1 residue after the read ends, and that part is filled in from the germline J gene. This rearrangement joins TRBV1 to TRBJ2-5; no clear D gene. V lost 2 bases, J lost 6 bases, and 6 bases lay in between. The CDR3 sequence is 12 residues long. Germline V lookup: CDR1 NSQYPW, CDR2 LRSPGD (reference sequence). This chain's CDR3 is CTCSAKGDTQYF. The DNA read from the CDR3 is TGCACCTGCAGTGCAAAAGGCGACACCCAGTAC.

Concerning this clone itself: Genes here carry mouse names. Read sequence stops 1 residue before the CDR3 end, and the germline J gene provides the missing end. V is TRBV26 and J is TRBJ1-1; D is perhaps TRBD1 (6 bases). V was clipped by 6 bases and J by 0 bases, with 8 bases between them. The CDR3 extends over 13 amino acids. The germline V gene has CDR1 KGHPV and CDR2 FQNQEV (reference sequence). CDR3 region: CASRDRSNTEVFF. The sequenced part of the CDR3 DNA is TGTGCCAGCAGGGACAGATCAAACACAGAAGTCTTC.

This clone came up a few times. Mouse names are used for the genes. The sequenced fragment ends 1 residue before the CDR3 boundary, so the rest is inferred from the germline J gene. The genes are TRBV3 and TRBJ1-2; 7 nucleotides line up with TRBD1. Trimming took 5 bases from V and 2 from J; bases not matched to a gene: 2. The germline gives CDR1 SNHLY, CDR2 FYNGKV (reference sequence). This CDR3 has 13 amino acids. The CDR3: CASSQQGNSDYTF. Partial CDR3 DNA: TGTGCCAGCAGCCAACAGGGGAACTCCGACTACACC.

This clone was counted between two and nine times. Mouse gene names apply. The read comes to an end 1 residue before the CDR3 does, leaving the germline J gene to fill in the end. The chain recombines TRBV16 with TRBJ1-2; unclear D gene. CDR3 length: 13 residues. V lost 0 bases and J 0 bases, leaving 2 bases between the germline ends. The germline gives CDR1 SGHSA, CDR2 FRNQAP. The DNA read from the CDR3 is TGTGCAAGCAGCTTAGAAACAAACTCCGACTACACC. Protein sequence: CASSLETNSDYT. From start to end, the CDR3 is CASSLETNSDYTF. The variable domain in full, completed from reference TRBV16 and TRBJ1-2, reads NAGVIQTPRHKVTGKGQEATLWCEPISGHSAVFWYRQTIVQGLEFLTYFRNQAPIDDSGMPKERFSAQMPNQSHSTLKIQSTQPQDSAVYLCASSLETNSDYTFGSGTRLLVI.

This clone was counted a few times. Gene labels here are mouse ones. The CDR3 end falls 1 residue outside the read, so it is completed with the germline J gene. The rearrangement links TRBV13-2 to TRBJ2-7; D ambiguous. Germline V CDR1 and CDR2: NNHNN, SYGAGS (reference sequence). The length of the CDR3 is 13 residues. Deletions cut 2 bases from V and 0 bases from J, with 6 bases between. The CDR3 DNA, read in part, is TGTGCCAGCGGTGACTGGAGCTCCTATGAACAGTAC. Protein product: CASGDWSSYEQY. The complete CDR3 sequence is CASGDWSSYEQYF.

This clone was observed a few times. Mouse germline and gene names are used. With the read ending 1 residue before the CDR3 end, the germline J gene is used to fill in that end. V is TRBV19 and J is TRBJ2-4, with 11 nucleotides matching TRBD2. The germline gives CDR1 FNHDT, CDR2 SITEND (reference sequence). The V and J ends lost 6 bases and 1 base, in that order; junction bases with no gene match: 4. The CDR3 has 15 amino acids. The CDR3 reads CASKGLGGGQNTLYF. The covered CDR3 bases are TGTGCCAGCAAAGGACTGGGGGGAGGTCAAAACACCTTGTAC.

Details on this clone: Any gene name here is a mouse gene name. CDR3 sequence reads: CASSQGYNSPLYF. The DNA read from the CDR3 is TGTGCCAGCAGTCAGGGGTATAATTCGCCCCTCTAC. The chain recombines TRBV26 with TRBJ1-6, with D possibly matching TRBD1 (5 bases). The read stops 1 residue short of the end of the CDR3; the missing end is completed from the germline J gene. TRBJ1-6 is treated as an ORF (open reading frame) with a function not yet certain. Germline loops: CDR1 KGHPV, CDR2 FQNQEV (reference sequence). CDR3 length equals 13 residues. V was pared by 4 bases and J by 4 bases, with 5 bases between.

A word on this clone: Gene labels here are mouse ones. The CDR3 extends 1 residue past the end of the read, so its final part is completed from the germline J gene. This rearrangement joins TRBV26 to TRBJ1-2; D gene uncertain. The CDR3 spans 13 residues. Trimming took off 0 bases at V and 0 bases at J, with 2 bases between the two ends. Germline CDR1 and CDR2: KGHPV and FQNQEV (reference sequence). CDR3 sequence: CASSLSSNSDYTF. CDR3 DNA, as far as it was read: TGTGCCAGCAGTCTGTCTTCAAACTCCGACTACACC.

Concerning this clone: Gene names and germline match the mouse. The read ends 1 residue before the CDR3 terminus; that terminus is restored from the germline J gene. This sequence joins TRBV3 and TRBJ1-1; TRBD1 matches 7 bases. Losses at the gene ends were 3 bases for V and 1 base for J; bases not matched to a gene: 2. CDR3 length: 14 residues. CDR1 is SNHLY and CDR2 is FYNGKV in the germline V gene (reference sequence). CDR3 in amino acids: CASSLGQKNTEVFF. The DNA read from the CDR3 is TGTGCCAGCAGCTTGGGACAGAAAAACACAGAAGTCTTC.

This clone was observed a few times. Genes and germline are mouse. The CDR3 end lies 1 residue beyond the end of the read and is filled in from the germline J gene. This chain links TRBV26 with TRBJ1-5; D might be TRBD1 (6 bases). CDR3 length equals 13 residues. From germline, CDR1 is KGHPV and CDR2 FQNQEV (reference sequence). V was clipped by 4 bases and J by 4 bases, with 8 bases between them. CDR3: CASSPGQNQAPLF. The sequenced CDR3 bases are TGTGCCAGCAGTCCGGGACAAAACCAGGCTCCGCTT.